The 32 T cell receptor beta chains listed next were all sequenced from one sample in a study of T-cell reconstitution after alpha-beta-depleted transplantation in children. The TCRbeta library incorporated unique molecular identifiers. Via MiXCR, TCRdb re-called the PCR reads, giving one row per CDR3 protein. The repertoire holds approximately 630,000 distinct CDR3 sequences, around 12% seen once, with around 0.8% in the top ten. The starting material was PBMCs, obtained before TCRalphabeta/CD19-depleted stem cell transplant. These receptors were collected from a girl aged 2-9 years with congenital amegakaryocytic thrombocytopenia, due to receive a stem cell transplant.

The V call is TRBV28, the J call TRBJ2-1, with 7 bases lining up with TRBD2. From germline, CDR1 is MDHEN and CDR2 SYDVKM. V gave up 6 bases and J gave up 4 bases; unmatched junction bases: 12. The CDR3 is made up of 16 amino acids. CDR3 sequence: CASSPLSGGWYNEQFF. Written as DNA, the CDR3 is TGTGCCAGCAGCCCATTATCCGGGGGGTGGTACAATGAGCAGTTCTTC.

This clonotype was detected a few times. The CDR3 spells CSPPGHSGANVLTF. The CDR3 DNA sequence: TGCAGCCCCCCCGGACACTCTGGGGCCAACGTCCTGACTTTC. V is TRBV29-1 and J is TRBJ2-6; maybe TRBD1 (5 bases). This CDR3 spans 14 amino acids. Trimming took off 8 bases at V and 0 bases at J, with 11 bases between the two ends. Germline loops: CDR1 SQVTM, CDR2 ANQGSEA.

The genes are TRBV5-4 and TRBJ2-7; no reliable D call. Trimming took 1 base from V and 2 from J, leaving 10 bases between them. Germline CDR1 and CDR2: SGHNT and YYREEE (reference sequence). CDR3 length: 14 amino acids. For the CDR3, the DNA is TGTGCCAGCAGCTTGCAAGCTGGCGCCTACGAGCAGTACTTC. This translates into CASSLQAGAYEQYF. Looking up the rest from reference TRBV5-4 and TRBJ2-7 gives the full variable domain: ETGVTQSPTHLIKTRGQQVTLRCSSQSGHNTVSWYQQALGQGPQFIFQYYREEENGRGNFPPRFSGLQFPNYSSELNVNALELDDSALYLCASSLQAGAYEQYFGPGTRLTVT.

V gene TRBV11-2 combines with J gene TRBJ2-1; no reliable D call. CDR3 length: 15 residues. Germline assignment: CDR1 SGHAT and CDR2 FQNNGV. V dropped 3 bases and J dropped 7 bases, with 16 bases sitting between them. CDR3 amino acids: CASSLSSVPRNEQFF. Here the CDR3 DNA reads TGTGCCAGCAGCTTGTCGAGCGTTCCCAGAAATGAGCAGTTCTTC.

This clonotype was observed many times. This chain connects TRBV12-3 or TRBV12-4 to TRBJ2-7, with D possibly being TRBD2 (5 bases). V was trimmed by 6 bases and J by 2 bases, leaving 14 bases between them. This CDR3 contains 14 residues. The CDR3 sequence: CASREADPPYEQYF. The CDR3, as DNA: TGTGCCAGCAGGGAAGCGGACCCCCCCTACGAGCAGTACTTC.

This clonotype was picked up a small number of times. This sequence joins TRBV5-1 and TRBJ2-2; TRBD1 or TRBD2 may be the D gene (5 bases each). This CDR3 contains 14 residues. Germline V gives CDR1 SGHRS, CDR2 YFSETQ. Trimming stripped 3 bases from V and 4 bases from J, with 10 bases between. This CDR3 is CASSSGPFTGELFF. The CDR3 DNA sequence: TGCGCCAGCAGCTCGGGACCTTTCACCGGGGAGCTGTTTTTT.

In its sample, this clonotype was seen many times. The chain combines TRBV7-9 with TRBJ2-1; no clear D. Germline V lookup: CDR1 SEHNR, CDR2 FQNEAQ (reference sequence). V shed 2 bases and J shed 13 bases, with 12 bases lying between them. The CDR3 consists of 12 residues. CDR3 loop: CASSLQSQDQFF. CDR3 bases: TGTGCCAGCAGCTTACAGAGCCAAGATCAGTTCTTC.

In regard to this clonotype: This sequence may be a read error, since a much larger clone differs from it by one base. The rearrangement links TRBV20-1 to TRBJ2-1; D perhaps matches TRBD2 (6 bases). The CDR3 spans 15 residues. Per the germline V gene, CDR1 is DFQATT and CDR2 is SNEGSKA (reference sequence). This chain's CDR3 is CSARYPGPRGNDQFF. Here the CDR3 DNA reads TGCAGTGCTAGATACCCGGGACCTCGGGGGAATGATCAGTTCTTC.

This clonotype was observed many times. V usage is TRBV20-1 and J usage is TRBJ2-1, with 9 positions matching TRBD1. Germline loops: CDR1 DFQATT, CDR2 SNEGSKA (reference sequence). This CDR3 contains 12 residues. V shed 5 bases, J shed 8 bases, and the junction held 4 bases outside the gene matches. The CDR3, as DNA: TGCAGTGCTGGGACAGGGCTGGATGAGCAGTTCTTC. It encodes CSAGTGLDEQFF.

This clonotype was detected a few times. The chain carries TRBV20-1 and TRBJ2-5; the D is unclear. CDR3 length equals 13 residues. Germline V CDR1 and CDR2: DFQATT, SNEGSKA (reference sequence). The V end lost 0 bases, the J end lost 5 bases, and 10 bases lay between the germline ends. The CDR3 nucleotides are TGCAGTGCTAGAGATCCATCGAGGGAGACCCAGTACTTC. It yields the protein CSARDPSRETQYF.

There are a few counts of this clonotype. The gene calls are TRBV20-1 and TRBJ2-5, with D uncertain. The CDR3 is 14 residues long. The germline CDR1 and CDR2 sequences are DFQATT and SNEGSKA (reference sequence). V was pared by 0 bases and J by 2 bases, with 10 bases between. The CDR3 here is CSARDFTEQETQYF. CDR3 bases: TGCAGTGCTAGAGATTTCACAGAACAAGAGACCCAGTACTTC.

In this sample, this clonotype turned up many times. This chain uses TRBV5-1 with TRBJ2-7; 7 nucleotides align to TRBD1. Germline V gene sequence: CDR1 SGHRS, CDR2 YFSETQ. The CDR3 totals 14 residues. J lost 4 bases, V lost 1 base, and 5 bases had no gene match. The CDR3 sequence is CASSLKGTAYEQYF. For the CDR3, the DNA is TGCGCCAGCAGCTTGAAGGGGACAGCTTACGAGCAGTACTTC. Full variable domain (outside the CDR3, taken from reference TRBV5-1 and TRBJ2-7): KAGVTQTPRYLIKTRGQQVTLSCSPISGHRSVSWYQQTPGQGLQFLFEYFSETQRNKGNFPGRFSGRQFSNSRSEMNVSTLELGDSALYLCASSLKGTAYEQYFGPGTRLTVT.

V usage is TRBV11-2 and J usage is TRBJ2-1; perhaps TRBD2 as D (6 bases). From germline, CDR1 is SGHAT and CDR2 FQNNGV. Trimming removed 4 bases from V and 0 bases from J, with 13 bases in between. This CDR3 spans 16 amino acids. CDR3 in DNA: TGTGCCAGCAGCTCAGTGTCGGAGGGCTCCTACAATGAGCAGTTCTTC. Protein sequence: CASSSVSEGSYNEQFF.

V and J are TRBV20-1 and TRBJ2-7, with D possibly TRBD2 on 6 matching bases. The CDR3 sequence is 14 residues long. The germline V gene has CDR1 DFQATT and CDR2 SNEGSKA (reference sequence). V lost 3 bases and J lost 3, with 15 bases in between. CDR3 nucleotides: TGCAGTGCTAGGCGGGGCAGACTACTCTACGAGCAGTACTTC. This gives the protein CSARRGRLLYEQYF.

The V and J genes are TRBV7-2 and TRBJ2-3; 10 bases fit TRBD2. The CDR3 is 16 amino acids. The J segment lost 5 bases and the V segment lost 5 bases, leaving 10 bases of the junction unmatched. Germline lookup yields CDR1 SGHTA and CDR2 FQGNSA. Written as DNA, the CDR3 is TGTGCCAGCAGCACCCATAGCGGGAGGATAGGAGATACGCAGTATTTT. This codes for CASSTHSGRIGDTQYF.

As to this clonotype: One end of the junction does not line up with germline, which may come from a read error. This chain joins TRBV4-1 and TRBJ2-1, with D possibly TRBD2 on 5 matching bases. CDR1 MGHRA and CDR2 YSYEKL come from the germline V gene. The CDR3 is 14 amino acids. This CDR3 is CASRQEGSYNEQFF. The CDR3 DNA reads TGCGCCAGCCGCCAAGAGGGCAGCTACAATGAGCAGTTCTTC.

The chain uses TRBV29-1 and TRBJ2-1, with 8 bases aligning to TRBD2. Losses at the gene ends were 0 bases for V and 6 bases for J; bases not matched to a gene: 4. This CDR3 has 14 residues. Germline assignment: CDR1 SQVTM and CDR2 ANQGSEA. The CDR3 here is CSVEDGAGGNEQFF. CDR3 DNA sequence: TGCAGCGTTGAAGATGGCGCGGGAGGCAATGAGCAGTTCTTC.

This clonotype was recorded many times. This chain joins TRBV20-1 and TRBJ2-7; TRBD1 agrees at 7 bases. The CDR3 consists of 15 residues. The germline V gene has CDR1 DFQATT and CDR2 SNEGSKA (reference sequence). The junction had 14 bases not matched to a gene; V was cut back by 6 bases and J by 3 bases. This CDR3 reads CSAKNPGQQNYEQYF. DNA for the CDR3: TGCAGTGCCAAGAACCCGGGACAGCAGAACTACGAGCAGTACTTC.

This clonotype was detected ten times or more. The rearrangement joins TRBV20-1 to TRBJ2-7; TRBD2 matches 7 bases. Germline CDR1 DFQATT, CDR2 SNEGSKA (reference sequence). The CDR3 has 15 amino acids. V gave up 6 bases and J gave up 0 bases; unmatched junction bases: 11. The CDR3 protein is CSATGGFGASYEQYF. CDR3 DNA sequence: TGCAGTGCCACCGGGGGGTTCGGGGCCTCCTACGAGCAGTACTTC.

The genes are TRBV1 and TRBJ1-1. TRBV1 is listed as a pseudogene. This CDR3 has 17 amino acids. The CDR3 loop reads CTSSQGKFETMNTEAFF. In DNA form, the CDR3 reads TGCACCAGCAGCCAAGGGAAATTTGAAACCATGAACACTGAAGCTTTCTTT.

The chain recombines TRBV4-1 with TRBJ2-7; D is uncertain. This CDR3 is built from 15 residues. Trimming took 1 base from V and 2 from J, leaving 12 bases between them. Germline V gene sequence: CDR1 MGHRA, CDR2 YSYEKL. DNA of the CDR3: TGCGCCAGCAGCCAAGTTTGGCAGAGGACCTACGAGCAGTACTTC. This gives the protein CASSQVWQRTYEQYF.

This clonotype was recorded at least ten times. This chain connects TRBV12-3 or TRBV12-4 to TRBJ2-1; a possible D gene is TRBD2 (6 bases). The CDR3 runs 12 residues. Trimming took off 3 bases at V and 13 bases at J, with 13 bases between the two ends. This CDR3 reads CASSFREWAQFF. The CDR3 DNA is TGTGCCAGCAGTTTTCGGGAGTGGGCACAGTTCTTC.

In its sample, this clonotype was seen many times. The CDR3, as DNA: TGCGCCAGCAGTCTTACGGCCTCTGGAAACACCATATATTTT. It specifies CASSLTASGNTIYF. The V and J genes are TRBV5-1 and TRBJ1-3; D gene unclear. Per germline, CDR1 SGHRS and CDR2 YFSETQ. The CDR3 extends over 14 amino acids. V was shortened by 5 bases and J by 0 bases, with 9 bases between the two germline ends.

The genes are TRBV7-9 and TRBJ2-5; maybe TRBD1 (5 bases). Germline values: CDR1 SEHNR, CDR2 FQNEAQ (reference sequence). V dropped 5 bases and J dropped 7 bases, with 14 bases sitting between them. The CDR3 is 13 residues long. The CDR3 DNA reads TGTGCCAGCAGCCTCCTAGGGGAAGGGACCCAGTACTTC. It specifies CASSLLGEGTQYF.

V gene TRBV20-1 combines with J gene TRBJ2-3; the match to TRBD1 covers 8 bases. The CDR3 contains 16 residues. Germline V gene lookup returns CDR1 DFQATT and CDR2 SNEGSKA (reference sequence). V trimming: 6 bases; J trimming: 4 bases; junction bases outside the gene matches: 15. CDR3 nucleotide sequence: TGCAGTGCCAAGCCCAGGGGGCTGTCAGCATCAGATACGCAGTATTTT. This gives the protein CSAKPRGLSASDTQYF.

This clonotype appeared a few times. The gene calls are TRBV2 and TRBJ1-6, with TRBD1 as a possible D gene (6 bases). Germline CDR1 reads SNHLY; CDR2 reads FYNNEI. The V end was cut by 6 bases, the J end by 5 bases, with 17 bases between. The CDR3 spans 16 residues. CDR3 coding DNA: TGTGCCAGCAGGGATACAGGGACCCCCGATAATTCACCCCTCCACTTT. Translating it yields CASRDTGTPDNSPLHF.

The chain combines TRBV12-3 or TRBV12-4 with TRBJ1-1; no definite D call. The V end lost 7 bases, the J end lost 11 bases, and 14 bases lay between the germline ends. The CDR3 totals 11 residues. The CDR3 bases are TGTGCCAGCACCATCGGGAGGGCGGCTTTCTTT. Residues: CASTIGRAAFF.

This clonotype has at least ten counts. For the CDR3, the DNA is TGTGCCAGCAATACAGTGGACCTCTACGAGCAGTACTTC. This translates into CASNTVDLYEQYF. The genes are TRBV28 and TRBJ2-7; D not certain. Deletions cut 7 bases from V and 3 bases from J, with 13 bases between. Germline CDR1 MDHEN, CDR2 SYDVKM. This CDR3 has 13 amino acids.

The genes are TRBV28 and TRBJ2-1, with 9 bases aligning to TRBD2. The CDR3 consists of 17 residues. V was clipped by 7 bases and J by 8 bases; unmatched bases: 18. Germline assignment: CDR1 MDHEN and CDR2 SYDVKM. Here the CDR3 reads CASIESRRPSGNDEQFF. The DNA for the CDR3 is TGTGCCAGCATCGAGAGTCGTCGGCCTAGCGGGAATGATGAGCAGTTCTTC.

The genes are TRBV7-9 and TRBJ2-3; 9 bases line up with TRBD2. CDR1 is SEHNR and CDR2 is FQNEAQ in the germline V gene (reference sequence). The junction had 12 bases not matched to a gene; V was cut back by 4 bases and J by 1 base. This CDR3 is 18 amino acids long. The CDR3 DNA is TGTGCCAGCAGCTCCGGGCTTAGCGGGAGTGGCCGCACAGATACGCAGTATTTT. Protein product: CASSSGLSGSGRTDTQYF.

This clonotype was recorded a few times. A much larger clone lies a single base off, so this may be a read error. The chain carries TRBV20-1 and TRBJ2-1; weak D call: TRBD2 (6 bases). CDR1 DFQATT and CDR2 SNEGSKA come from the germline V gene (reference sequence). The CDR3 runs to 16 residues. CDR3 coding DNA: TGCTGTGCTAGAGATATTGCGGCTAGCGTATGGAATGAGCAGTTCTTC. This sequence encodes CCARDIAASVWNEQFF.

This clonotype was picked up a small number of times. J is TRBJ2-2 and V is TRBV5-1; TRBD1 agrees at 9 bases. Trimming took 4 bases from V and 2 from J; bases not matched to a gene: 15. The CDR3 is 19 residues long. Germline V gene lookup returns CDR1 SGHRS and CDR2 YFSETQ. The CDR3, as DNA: TGCGCCAGCAGCCCCCGGACAGGGGTCGGCGGGACAAACACCGGGGAGCTGTTTTTT. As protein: CASSPRTGVGGTNTGELFF. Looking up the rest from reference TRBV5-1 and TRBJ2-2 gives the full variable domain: KAGVTQTPRYLIKTRGQQVTLSCSPISGHRSVSWYQQTPGQGLQFLFEYFSETQRNKGNFPGRFSGRQFSNSRSEMNVSTLELGDSALYLCASSPRTGVGGTNTGELFFGEGSRLTVL.